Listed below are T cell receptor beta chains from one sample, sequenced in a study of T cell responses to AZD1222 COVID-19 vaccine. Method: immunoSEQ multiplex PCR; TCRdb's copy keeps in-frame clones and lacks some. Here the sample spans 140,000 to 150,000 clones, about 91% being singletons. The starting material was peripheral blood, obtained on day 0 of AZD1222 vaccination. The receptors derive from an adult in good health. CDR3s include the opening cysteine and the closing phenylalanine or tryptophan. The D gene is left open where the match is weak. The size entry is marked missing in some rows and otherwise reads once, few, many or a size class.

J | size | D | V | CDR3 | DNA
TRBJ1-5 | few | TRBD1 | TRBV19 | CASRTRGGGADQPQHF | TGTGCCAGTAGGACCCGTGGAGGGGGCGCGGATCAGCCCCAGCATTTT
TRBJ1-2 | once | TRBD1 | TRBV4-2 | CASSQGTGANWEGYTF | TGTGCCAGCAGCCAAGGGACAGGGGCTAACTGGGAGGGCTACACCTTC
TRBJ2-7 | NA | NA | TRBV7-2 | CASSLTGLGANPQYF | TGTGCCAGCAGCTTGACGGGTCTGGGGGCTAACCCTCAGTACTTC
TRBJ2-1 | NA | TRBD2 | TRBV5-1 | CASSAGTSANEQFF | TGCGCCAGCAGCGCCGGGACTAGCGCCAATGAGCAGTTCTTC
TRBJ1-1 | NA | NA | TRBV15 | CATGPYRENTEAFF | TGTGCCACCGGCCCGTACAGGGAAAACACTGAAGCTTTCTTT
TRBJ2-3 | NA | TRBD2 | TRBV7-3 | CASSATSGGVADTQYF | TGTGCCAGCAGCGCGACTAGCGGGGGAGTGGCAGATACGCAGTATTTT
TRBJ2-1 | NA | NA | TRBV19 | CASRETGVTYNEQFF | TGTGCCAGTAGGGAGACAGGAGTTACCTACAATGAGCAGTTCTTC
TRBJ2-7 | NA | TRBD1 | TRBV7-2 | CASSLADRGYEQYF | TGTGCCAGCAGCTTAGCGGACAGGGGCTACGAGCAGTACTTC
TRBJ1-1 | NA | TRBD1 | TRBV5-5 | CASTITGAPEAFF | TGTGCCAGCACTATCACAGGGGCCCCGGAAGCTTTCTTT
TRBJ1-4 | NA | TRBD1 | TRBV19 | CASSPRTGGATNEKLFF | TGTGCCAGTAGTCCTCGGACAGGGGGCGCAACTAATGAAAAACTGTTTTTT
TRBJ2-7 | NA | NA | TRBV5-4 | CASSSSSGVINEQYF | TGTGCCAGCAGCTCAAGCTCAGGGGTGATAAACGAGCAGTACTTC
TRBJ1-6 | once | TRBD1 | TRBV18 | CASSPWDRGNNSPLHF | TGTGCCAGCTCACCTTGGGACAGGGGAAATAATTCACCCCTCCACTTT
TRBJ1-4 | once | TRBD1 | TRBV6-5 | CASSSHGTGNEKLFF | TGTGCCAGCAGTTCCCACGGGACAGGGAATGAAAAACTGTTTTTT
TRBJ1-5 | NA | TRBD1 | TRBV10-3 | CAISTGTGGYQPQHF | TGTGCCATCAGTACCGGGACAGGAGGTTATCAGCCCCAGCATTTT
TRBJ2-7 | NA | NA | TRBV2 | CATGRSSYEQYF | TGTGCCACCGGACGGAGCTCCTACGAGCAGTACTTC
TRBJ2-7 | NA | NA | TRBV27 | CASSLYKQTSPYEQYF | TGTGCCAGCAGTTTATATAAACAGACAAGTCCCTACGAGCAGTACTTC
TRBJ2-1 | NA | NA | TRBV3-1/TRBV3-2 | CASSQGRREQFF | TGTGCCAGCAGCCAAGGAAGGAGAGAGCAGTTCTTC
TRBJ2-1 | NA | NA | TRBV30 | CAWAGMGFAEQFF | TGTGCCTGGGCTGGGATGGGTTTTGCTGAGCAGTTCTTC
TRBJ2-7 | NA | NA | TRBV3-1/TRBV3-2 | CASSPPFRGYEQYF | TGTGCCAGCAGCCCCCCCTTCCGGGGGTACGAGCAGTACTTC
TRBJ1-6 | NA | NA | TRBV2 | CASTRTFSSPLHF | TGTGCCAGCACCCGGACATTTAGTTCACCCCTCCACTTT
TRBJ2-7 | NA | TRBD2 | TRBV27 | CASSLRPAGAPYEQYF | TGTGCCAGCAGTCTCCGACCAGCGGGGGCCCCCTACGAGCAGTACTTC
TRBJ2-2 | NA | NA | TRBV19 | CASSTTNTGELFF | TGTGCCAGTAGTACCACCAACACCGGGGAGCTGTTTTTT
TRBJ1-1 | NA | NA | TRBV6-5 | CASSTPGGGTEAFF | TGTGCCAGCAGTACCCCGGGGGGCGGCACTGAAGCTTTCTTT
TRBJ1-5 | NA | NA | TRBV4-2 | CASSQGLGSNQPQHF | TGTGCCAGCAGCCAAGGGTTGGGAAGCAATCAGCCCCAGCATTTT
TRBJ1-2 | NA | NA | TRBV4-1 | CASSQDSPATGGYTF | TGCGCCAGCAGCCAAGATTCGCCGGCCACTGGAGGCTACACCTTC
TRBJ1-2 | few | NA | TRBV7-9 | CASSLGTDYGYTF | TGTGCCAGCAGCTTAGGGACAGACTATGGCTACACCTTC
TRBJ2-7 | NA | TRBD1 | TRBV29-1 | CSVAWTGGYEQYF | TGCAGCGTTGCATGGACAGGGGGATACGAGCAGTACTTC
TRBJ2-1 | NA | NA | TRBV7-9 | CASSLERALGFF | TGTGCCAGCAGCTTAGAAAGGGCCCTAGGGTTCTTC
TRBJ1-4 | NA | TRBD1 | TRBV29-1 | CSVPDRVDNEKLFF | TGCAGCGTCCCGGACAGGGTTGATAATGAAAAACTGTTTTTT
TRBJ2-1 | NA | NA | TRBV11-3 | CASSLSSSYNEQFF | TGTGCCAGCAGCTTATCTAGCTCCTACAATGAGCAGTTCTTC
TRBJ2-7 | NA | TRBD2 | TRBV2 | CASRGTSGTYEQYF | TGTGCCAGCAGGGGGACTAGCGGGACCTACGAGCAGTACTTC
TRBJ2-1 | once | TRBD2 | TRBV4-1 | CASSTQSGGSNEQFF | TGCGCCAGCAGCACCCAAAGCGGGGGTAGCAATGAGCAGTTCTTC
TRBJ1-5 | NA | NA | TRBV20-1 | CSASTGVGQPQHF | TGCAGTGCAAGTACGGGGGTGGGGCAGCCCCAGCATTTT
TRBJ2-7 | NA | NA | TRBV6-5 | CASSYSGGDVYEQYF | TGTGCCAGCAGTTACTCTGGAGGAGACGTCTACGAGCAGTACTTC
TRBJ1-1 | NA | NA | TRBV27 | CASSAGSYTEAFF | TGTGCCAGCAGTGCCGGGTCATACACTGAAGCTTTCTTT
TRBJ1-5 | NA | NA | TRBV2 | CASSEGNSNQPQHF | TGTGCCAGCAGTGAGGGGAATAGCAATCAGCCCCAGCATTTT
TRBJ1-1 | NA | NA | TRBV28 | CASSSSNTEAFF | TGTGCCAGCAGTTCTTCAAACACTGAAGCTTTCTTT
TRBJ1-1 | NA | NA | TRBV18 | CASSPSQETEAFF | TGTGCCAGCTCACCTTCTCAGGAGACTGAAGCTTTCTTT
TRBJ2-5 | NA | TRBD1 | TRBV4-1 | CASSYKTGGRETQYF | TGCGCCAGCAGCTACAAGACAGGGGGACGGGAGACCCAGTACTTC
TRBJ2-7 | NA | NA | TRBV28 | CASSGSGMEGYEQYF | TGTGCCAGCAGTGGTTCAGGGATGGAGGGCTACGAGCAGTACTTC
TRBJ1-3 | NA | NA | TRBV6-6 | CASSQLTAEGNTIYF | TGTGCCAGCAGTCAACTTACAGCGGAAGGAAACACCATATATTTT
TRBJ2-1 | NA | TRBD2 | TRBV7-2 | CASRTSGGAHEQFF | TGTGCCAGCAGGACTAGCGGGGGGGCGCATGAGCAGTTCTTC
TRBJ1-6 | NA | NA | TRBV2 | CASSEAEPNYNSPLHF | TGTGCCAGCAGTGAAGCGGAACCTAACTATAATTCACCCCTCCACTTT
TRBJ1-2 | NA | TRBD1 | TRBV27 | CATRRTGTNYGYTF | TGTGCCACCAGACGGACAGGGACTAACTATGGCTACACCTTC
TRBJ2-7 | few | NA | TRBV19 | CATHGGSYEQYF | TGTGCCACCCACGGGGGCTCCTACGAGCAGTACTTC
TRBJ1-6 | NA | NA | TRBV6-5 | CASTLKGGGYSPLHF | TGTGCCAGCACCCTAAAAGGTGGGGGTTATTCACCCCTCCACTTT
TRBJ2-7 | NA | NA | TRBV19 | CASSRAQGPTYEQYF | TGTGCCAGTAGTAGGGCTCAGGGACCGACCTACGAGCAGTACTTC
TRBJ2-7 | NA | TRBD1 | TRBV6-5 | CASRVDRGRSYEQYF | TGTGCCAGCAGGGTAGACAGGGGGCGGTCCTACGAGCAGTACTTC
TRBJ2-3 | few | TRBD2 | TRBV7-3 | CASSSLPAPSGEDTQYF | TGTGCCAGCAGCTCCCTCCCCGCCCCTAGCGGGGAGGATACGCAGTATTTT